Below are 32 T cell receptor beta chains sequenced from a single sample in a study of PD-1 blockade in classical Hodgkin lymphoma. Method: immunoSEQ multiplex PCR; TCRdb's copy keeps in-frame clones and lacks some. The sample lists tens of thousands of clones, around four fifths occurring once. Time point given: cycle 4 day 1 (C4D1), after five to seven weeks of nivolumab. Relapse after autologous stem cell transplantation occurred in every patient, and brentuximab vedotin exposure varied. Sequenced material: peripheral blood mononuclear cells (PBMCs), taken before the fourth cycle of nivolumab. The receptors here all came from a human donor with classical Hodgkin lymphoma.

This chain uses TRBV7-2 with TRBJ2-3; D possibly corresponds to TRBD2 (5 bases). Trimming cost V 3 bases and J 6 bases, with 22 bases left between them. From germline, CDR1 is SGHTA and CDR2 FQGNSA. The CDR3 extends over 17 amino acids. CDR3 sequence reads: CASSFVLGSPSMDTQYF. The CDR3 coding sequence is TGTGCCAGCAGCTTCGTTCTTGGGAGTCCTAGTATGGATACGCAGTATTTT.

The rearrangement uses TRBV6-5 and TRBJ2-2; weak D call: TRBD1 (5 bases). The CDR3 sequence is 14 residues long. Germline V CDR1 and CDR2: MNHEY, SVGAGI. Trimming stripped 2 bases from V and 6 bases from J, with 10 bases between. The CDR3 reads CASSYLPTAGELFF. The CDR3 coding sequence is TGTGCCAGCAGTTACCTCCCGACAGCCGGGGAGCTGTTTTTT.

The rearrangement uses TRBV19 and TRBJ2-5, with D possibly TRBD1 on 6 matching bases. Between the trimmed V and J ends, which lost 3 bases and 4 bases, there was a span of 12 bases. The CDR3 is made up of 14 amino acids. Per the germline V gene, CDR1 is LNHDA and CDR2 is SQIVND (reference sequence). The chain's CDR3 is CASSIGGTPETQYF. For the CDR3, the DNA is TGTGCCAGTAGTATTGGGGGCACTCCAGAGACCCAGTACTTC.

There are many counts of this clone. This rearrangement joins TRBV29-1 to TRBJ1-3, with D perhaps TRBD1 (5 bases). Trimming removed 4 bases at V and 4 bases at J, with 8 bases between. The germline V gene has CDR1 SQVTM and CDR2 ANQGSEA. The CDR3 totals 12 residues. CDR3 sequence reads: CSVGGGGNTIYF. CDR3 in DNA: TGCAGCGTTGGGGGCGGAGGAAACACCATATATTTT.

This sequence joins TRBV28 and TRBJ2-6; 7 bases fit TRBD1. Germline V gene data show CDR1 as MDHEN and CDR2 as SYDVKM. Germline trimming cut 4 bases from V and 2 bases from J; bases unmatched to any gene: 2. This CDR3 has 15 residues. The CDR3 region has the DNA TGTGCCAGCAGTTCCACAGGGGCTGGGGCCAACGTCCTGACTTTC. Residues: CASSSTGAGANVLTF.

The chain recombines TRBV7-9 with TRBJ1-2; maybe TRBD1 (6 bases). V was cut by 2 bases and J by 8 bases, with 18 bases left in between. CDR1 and CDR2 (germline): SEHNR, FQNEAQ (reference sequence). The CDR3 contains 15 residues. Here the CDR3 reads CASSLMGRTARGYTF. The CDR3 nucleotides read TGTGCCAGCAGCTTAATGGGTCGGACAGCCCGGGGCTACACCTTC.

This clone was seen more than once but under ten times. This chain uses TRBV10-3 with TRBJ1-2; 7 positions match TRBD1. This CDR3 contains 13 residues. Germline CDR1 reads ENHRY; CDR2 reads SYGVKD. V was clipped by 4 bases and J by 4 bases; unmatched bases: 3. The CDR3 DNA is TGTGCCATCAGTGGGGACAGTCGCTATGGCTACACCTTC. Amino acid sequence: CAISGDSRYGYTF.

The V gene is TRBV7-9, the J gene TRBJ1-2; TRBD1 might be the D (5 bases). CDR1 is SEHNR and CDR2 is FQNEAQ in the germline V gene (reference sequence). V lost 5 bases and J 5 bases, leaving 21 bases between the germline ends. The CDR3 length is 16 residues. In nucleotides, the CDR3 is TGTGCCAGCAGCCCGAGCGGGCCGGGACGAGCGTATGGCTACACCTTC. Its protein product is CASSPSGPGRAYGYTF. Combining the CDR3 with reference TRBV7-9 and TRBJ1-2 gives the whole variable domain DTGVSQNPRHKITKRGQNVTFRCDPISEHNRLYWYRQTLGQGPEFLTYFQNEAQLEKSRLLSDRFSAERPKGSFSTLEIQRTEQGDSAMYLCASSPSGPGRAYGYTFGSGTRLTVV.

This chain links TRBV7-2 with TRBJ2-7; D gene ambiguous. This CDR3 spans 12 amino acids. Trimming took 1 base from V and 0 from J, leaving 1 base between them. Germline V CDR1 and CDR2: SGHTA, FQGNSA. This chain's CDR3 is CASSLVSYEQYF. The CDR3 DNA sequence: TGTGCCAGCAGCTTAGTCTCCTACGAGCAGTACTTC.

The chain combines TRBV6-1 with TRBJ2-7; 7 bases map to TRBD1. CDR1 MNHNS and CDR2 SASEGT come from the germline V gene. This CDR3 comprises 14 residues. The J segment lost 3 bases and the V segment lost 3 bases, leaving 5 bases of the junction unmatched. The CDR3 coding sequence is TGTGCCAGCAGTGAGGGACAGCGATACTACGAGCAGTACTTC. Protein: CASSEGQRYYEQYF.

V is TRBV5-1 and J is TRBJ2-3; 11 bases agree with TRBD2. Trimming cost V 3 bases and J 2 bases; bases outside gene matches: 5. Per the germline V gene, CDR1 is SGHRS and CDR2 is YFSETQ. This CDR3 has 16 amino acids. CDR3 in DNA: TGCGCCAGCAGCTCATTAGCGGGGGGGATCACAGATACGCAGTATTTT. Translation: CASSSLAGGITDTQYF.

This sequence joins TRBV19 and TRBJ2-5; 10 positions agree with TRBD2. The trim removed 9 bases at V and 3 bases at J, leaving 7 bases unmatched. Germline-derived CDR1 and CDR2 are LNHDA and SQIVND (reference sequence). CDR3 length: 14 residues. Here the CDR3 DNA reads TGTGCCAGGTTACTAGCGGGGCTTGAAGAGACCCAGTACTTC. Its translation: CARLLAGLEETQYF.

This chain uses TRBV7-9 with TRBJ2-3; D gene uncertain. V dropped 4 bases and J dropped 0 bases, with 8 bases sitting between them. The CDR3 loop spans 14 amino acids. From germline, CDR1 is SEHNR and CDR2 FQNEAQ (reference sequence). CDR3 amino acids: CASSSRYSTDTQYF. The DNA for the CDR3 is TGTGCCAGCAGCTCCAGGTACAGCACAGATACGCAGTATTTT.

This chain links TRBV30 with TRBJ1-1; the match to TRBD1 covers 8 bases. V lost 2 bases to trimming and J lost 4 bases; unmatched junction nucleotides: 9. The germline V gene has CDR1 GTSNPN and CDR2 SVGIG (reference sequence). The CDR3 is made up of 15 amino acids. CDR3 nucleotides: TGTGCCTGGAGTCTTTCAGGGGGCTCGGGCACTGAAGCTTTCTTT. Its protein product is CAWSLSGGSGTEAFF. Looking up the rest from reference TRBV30 and TRBJ1-1 gives the full variable domain: SQTIHQWPATLVQPVGSPLSLECTVEGTSNPNLYWYRQAAGRGLQLLFYSVGIGQISSEVPQNLSASRPQDRQFILSSKKLLLSDSGFYLCAWSLSGGSGTEAFFGQGTRLTVV.

This clone was recorded once. V and J are TRBV7-6 and TRBJ1-2, with unresolved D. The CDR3 contains 14 residues. Germline loops: CDR1 SGHVS, CDR2 FNYEAQ. Trimming stripped 3 bases from V and 6 bases from J, with 14 bases between. The DNA for the CDR3 is TGTGCCAGCAGCTTCGGACGGACCTCTGATGGCTACACCTTC. It yields the protein CASSFGRTSDGYTF.

This sequence joins TRBV4-2 and TRBJ1-1, with D perhaps matching TRBD1 (5 bases). Trimming took 5 bases from V and 4 from J, leaving 17 bases between them. CDR1 is LGHNA and CDR2 is YNFKEQ in the germline V gene. This CDR3 contains 15 residues. The CDR3 here is CASSARGEYSTEAFF. The CDR3 DNA reads as TGTGCCAGCAGCGCCCGGGGCGAATACAGCACTGAAGCTTTCTTT.

This chain uses TRBV30 with TRBJ2-1; D gene ambiguous. V shed 2 bases and J shed 9 bases, with 17 bases lying between them. Germline V gene data show CDR1 as GTSNPN and CDR2 as SVGIG (reference sequence). CDR3 size: 14 residues. The chain's CDR3 is CAWSFLSGLGEQFF. CDR3 coding DNA: TGTGCCTGGAGTTTCCTTTCTGGCCTTGGTGAGCAGTTCTTC.

The rearrangement uses TRBV5-1 and TRBJ2-5; tentative D call: TRBD2 (5 bases). Trimming took 2 bases from V and 3 from J, leaving 8 bases between them. This CDR3 has 13 residues. Germline V gene data show CDR1 as SGHRS and CDR2 as YFSETQ. The CDR3 loop is CASSLELEETQYF. The CDR3 nucleotides read TGCGCCAGCAGCTTAGAACTAGAAGAGACCCAGTACTTC. The full variable domain, completed using reference TRBV5-1 and TRBJ2-5, is KAGVTQTPRYLIKTRGQQVTLSCSPISGHRSVSWYQQTPGQGLQFLFEYFSETQRNKGNFPGRFSGRQFSNSRSEMNVSTLELGDSALYLCASSLELEETQYFGPGTRLLVL.

This chain uses TRBV5-4 with TRBJ1-3; D remains unclear. Germline CDR1 reads SGHNT; CDR2 reads YYREEE (reference sequence). V shed 2 bases and J shed 0 bases, with 3 bases lying between them. The CDR3 is 13 amino acids. The CDR3 DNA follows: TGTGCCAGCAGCTTCGACTCTGGAAACACCATATATTTT. Translation: CASSFDSGNTIYF.

This chain joins TRBV30 and TRBJ2-2; a possible D gene is TRBD1 (6 bases). CDR3 size: 14 residues. The ends were cut back, 3 bases at V and 5 bases at J, with 13 bases in the middle. CDR1 and CDR2 from the germline V gene are GTSNPN and SVGIG (reference sequence). CDR3 sequence reads: CAWSAQRGTGELFF. The CDR3 DNA sequence: TGTGCCTGGAGCGCTCAAAGGGGGACCGGGGAGCTGTTTTTT.

The chain combines TRBV6-5 with TRBJ2-5, with 7 positions matching TRBD2. The CDR3 covers 16 residues. CDR1 and CDR2 (germline): MNHEY, SVGAGI. Trimming cost V 0 bases and J 5 bases; bases outside gene matches: 9. CDR3 bases: TGTGCCAGCAGTTACTCGAACCCCGGACTAGGGGAGACCCAGTACTTC. Residues: CASSYSNPGLGETQYF.

This clone came up a few times. V gene TRBV6-1 combines with J gene TRBJ2-7, with unresolved D. CDR1 is MNHNS and CDR2 is SASEGT in the germline V gene. The V gene lost 3 bases and the J gene lost 1 base, with 4 bases spanning the gap. The CDR3 covers 12 residues. The DNA of the CDR3 is TGTGCCAGCAGTGACGGATCCTACGAGCAGTACTTC. It yields the protein CASSDGSYEQYF.

This chain uses TRBV7-8 with TRBJ1-2; no definite D call. The CDR3 has 15 amino acids. Germline CDR1 SGHVS, CDR2 FQNEAQ. With 0 bases removed from V and 2 bases from J, the gap between germline ends came to 10 bases. The chain's CDR3 is CASSLAGFANYGYTF. The CDR3 nucleotides read TGTGCCAGCAGCTTAGCAGGGTTCGCAAACTATGGCTACACCTTC.

V and J are TRBV6-6 and TRBJ2-3, with 7 bases that match TRBD2. Looked up from germline, CDR1 is MNHNY and CDR2 is SVGAGI (reference sequence). This CDR3 is 16 amino acids long. V gave up 8 bases and J gave up 1 base; unmatched junction bases: 12. Here the CDR3 reads CASSPGGSWRTDTQYF. DNA of the CDR3: TGTGCCAGCTCCCCGGGCGGGAGTTGGCGCACAGATACGCAGTATTTT.

This clone has more than one count but fewer than ten. This chain connects TRBV30 to TRBJ2-1; either TRBD1 or TRBD2 may fit D (5 bases each). Trimming took off 2 bases at V and 1 base at J, with 12 bases between the two ends. CDR1 and CDR2 from the germline V gene are GTSNPN and SVGIG (reference sequence). This CDR3 has 15 residues. CDR3 protein: CAWSSGTSSYNEQFF. CDR3 in DNA: TGTGCCTGGAGTTCCGGGACGTCGTCCTACAATGAGCAGTTCTTC.

J is TRBJ1-2 and V is TRBV18, with no clear D. This CDR3 contains 15 residues. Germline V gives CDR1 KGHSH, CDR2 LQKENI. V lost 2 bases and J lost 3, with 13 bases in between. The CDR3 reads CASSPGVLPHYGYTF. CDR3 DNA: TGTGCCAGCTCACCAGGCGTACTTCCTCACTATGGCTACACCTTC.

This CDR3 reads CASSYSRVGINQPQHF. The CDR3 bases are TGTGCCAGCAGTTACTCGAGGGTGGGGATCAATCAGCCCCAGCATTTT. J is TRBJ1-5 and V is TRBV6-5; D gene ambiguous. The CDR3 has 16 amino acids. Trimming removed 0 bases from V and 3 bases from J, with 12 bases in between. Germline V gene data show CDR1 as MNHEY and CDR2 as SVGAGI.

V is TRBV6-6 and J is TRBJ1-6; D is ambiguous. The CDR3 runs 15 residues. The V end lost 6 bases, the J end lost 0 bases, and 9 bases lay between the germline ends. CDR1 MNHNY and CDR2 SVGAGI come from the germline V gene (reference sequence). CDR3 sequence reads: CASRLESSYNSPLHF. In nucleotides, the CDR3 is TGTGCCAGCAGGCTTGAGAGCTCCTATAATTCACCCCTCCACTTT.

The V gene is TRBV7-9, the J gene TRBJ2-2; 10 bases are a match to TRBD1. Germline CDR1 is SEHNR and CDR2 is FQNEAQ (reference sequence). The CDR3 spans 14 residues. Germline trimming cut 3 bases from V and 6 bases from J; bases unmatched to any gene: 1. The CDR3 protein is CASSFGQGAGELFF. CDR3 sequence (DNA): TGTGCCAGCAGCTTCGGACAGGGGGCCGGGGAGCTGTTTTTT.

CDR3 amino acids: CAIRGAGRDSSYEQYF. DNA of the CDR3: TGTGCCATCAGAGGGGCAGGGCGGGATAGCTCCTACGAGCAGTACTTC. This chain connects TRBV10-3 to TRBJ2-7; tentatively, D is TRBD2 (6 bases). The V and J ends lost 6 bases and 0 bases respectively, with 18 bases between them. CDR3 length: 16 residues. Germline loops: CDR1 ENHRY, CDR2 SYGVKD.

This clone was observed once. V usage is TRBV6-1 and J usage is TRBJ1-1, with no clear D. The CDR3 is 12 amino acids. V lost 7 bases and J lost 1, with 7 bases in between. Germline assignment: CDR1 MNHNS and CDR2 SASEGT. The CDR3 loop is CASTVTNTEAFF. As DNA, the CDR3 is TGTGCCAGCACAGTGACGAACACTGAAGCTTTCTTT.

The chain has TRBV19 and TRBJ2-3; D could derive from TRBD1 or TRBD2 (5 bases each). Germline V gene sequence: CDR1 LNHDA, CDR2 SQIVND (reference sequence). V gave up 11 bases and J gave up 1 base, with 10 bases separating them. The CDR3 runs to 12 residues. CDR3 sequence: CAGDLGTDTQYF. CDR3 in DNA: TGTGCCGGGGACCTCGGCACAGATACGCAGTATTTT.